Shown below are 4 T cell receptor beta chains from a single sample sequenced in a study of shared clonotypes between healthy human individuals (dated by TCRdb to 2019 to 2021). Libraries came from the immunoSEQ multiplex PCR assay. TCRdb's version of the immuneACCESS table is confined to in-frame rearrangements and falls short of the full clone set. An unresolved V gene accounts for under half of the shortfall where checked; the remainder is of unknown origin. Counted in this sample were hundreds of thousands of clones; 76% of them appeared once. The ten most abundant clones make up roughly 13% of the sample. The sample consisted of PBMCs. These receptors were collected from a woman between 40 and 55 years old in good health. Some clones in this sample may be carry-over from other donors' samples.

The chain uses TRBV2 and TRBJ1-1, with D maybe TRBD1 (6 bases). Looked up from germline, CDR1 is SNHLY and CDR2 is FYNNEI. Trimming took 7 bases from V and 4 from J, leaving 16 bases between them. The CDR3 is made up of 14 amino acids. The CDR3 coding sequence is TGTGCCAGCAACCTACAGGGCGGTGGCACTGAAGCTTTCTTT. As protein: CASNLQGGGTEAFF. The full variable domain, its missing parts supplied by reference TRBV2 and TRBJ1-1, is EPEVTQTPSHQVTQMGQEVILRCVPISNHLYFYWYRQILGQKVEFLVSFYNNEISEKSEIFDDQFSVERPDGSNFTLKIRSTKLEDSAMYFCASNLQGGGTEAFFGQGTRLTVV.

The chain employs TRBV5-1 and TRBJ2-7; 7 bases match TRBD1. Germline CDR1 SGHRS, CDR2 YFSETQ. The CDR3 consists of 16 residues. V shed 4 bases and J 0 bases; nucleotides not matched to a gene: 10. In nucleotides, the CDR3 is TGCGCCAGCAGCGGAATGGACAGGACCTTCTCCTACGAGCAGTACTTC. Protein sequence: CASSGMDRTFSYEQYF. The full variable domain, with the rest looked up from reference TRBV5-1 and TRBJ2-7, is KAGVTQTPRYLIKTRGQQVTLSCSPISGHRSVSWYQQTPGQGLQFLFEYFSETQRNKGNFPGRFSGRQFSNSRSEMNVSTLELGDSALYLCASSGMDRTFSYEQYFGPGTRLTVT.

This clone has more than one count but fewer than ten. This sample also contains other DNA sequences that code for the same CDR3. This chain uses TRBV10-2 with TRBJ2-2; 16 nucleotides line up with TRBD2. Germline V CDR1 and CDR2: WSHSY, SAAADI. This CDR3 is 17 amino acids long. With 7 bases clipped from V and 1 base from J, the junction kept 3 bases outside the gene matches. Here the CDR3 reads CASMGLAGGGNTGELFF. In DNA form, the CDR3 reads TGCGCCAGCATGGGACTAGCGGGAGGGGGGAACACCGGGGAGCTGTTTTTT.

This chain uses TRBV6-6 with TRBJ2-7; tentatively, D is TRBD2 (6 bases). This CDR3 is 14 amino acids long. From germline, CDR1 is MNHNY and CDR2 SVGAGI (reference sequence). V lost 5 bases, J lost 7 bases, and 18 bases lay in between. CDR3 coding DNA: TGTGCCAGCAGTCCATGGGTCTCCGGAGGGGAGCAGTACTTC. Protein sequence: CASSPWVSGGEQYF.